Listed below are T cell receptor beta chains from one sample, sequenced in a study of cytomegalovirus exposure and HLA in healthy donors. The table came from immunoSEQ multiplex PCR; TCRdb's copy has only in-frame clones and leaves some out. The data show around 150,000 clones, with roughly two thirds seen just once and approximately 14% held by the top ten. The specimen was PBMCs. The origin of the receptors is a human donor in good health. Both conserved end residues are part of each CDR3. The order of the fields is CDR3 protein, CDR3 DNA, D gene, J gene, V gene, clone size. A D gene is named only where the DNA matches it firmly. Some rows mark clone size as missing; the rest say once, few, many or name a class of expanded clone.

cdr3_aa: CASSLGSAGESPYEQYF
cdr3_nt: TGTGCCAGCAGTTTAGGGTCTGCCGGGGAGTCTCCCTACGAGCAGTACTTC
d_call: .
j_call: TRBJ2-7
v_call: TRBV27
clone_size: .

cdr3_aa: CATRRYSNQPQHF
cdr3_nt: TGTGCCACCAGGAGATATAGCAATCAGCCCCAGCATTTT
d_call: .
j_call: TRBJ1-5
v_call: TRBV15
clone_size: .

cdr3_aa: CASSLHRDYEQYF
cdr3_nt: TGTGCCAGCAGCCTGCACAGGGACTACGAGCAGTACTTC
d_call: .
j_call: TRBJ2-7
v_call: TRBV5-4
clone_size: few

cdr3_aa: CASRLIVAKNIQYF
cdr3_nt: TGTGCCAGCAGGCTAATAGTAGCCAAAAACATTCAGTACTTC
d_call: .
j_call: TRBJ2-4
v_call: TRBV6-1
clone_size: .

cdr3_aa: CASSSDRISYEQYF
cdr3_nt: TGCGCCAGCAGCTCGGACAGGATATCCTACGAGCAGTACTTC
d_call: TRBD1
j_call: TRBJ2-7
v_call: TRBV5-1
clone_size: .

cdr3_aa: CASSEYGGTEAFF
cdr3_nt: TGTGCCAGCAGTGAATATGGAGGGACTGAAGCTTTCTTT
d_call: .
j_call: TRBJ1-1
v_call: TRBV25-1
clone_size: few

cdr3_aa: CASSLGGQGAYEQYF
cdr3_nt: TGTGCCAGCAGCTTGGGAGGACAGGGGGCATACGAGCAGTACTTC
d_call: TRBD1
j_call: TRBJ2-7
v_call: TRBV5-4
clone_size: .

cdr3_aa: CASSYSKQVAGYTF
cdr3_nt: TGTGCCAGCAGTTACTCGAAGCAGGTTGCTGGCTACACCTTC
d_call: .
j_call: TRBJ1-2
v_call: TRBV6-5
clone_size: .

cdr3_aa: CASSSGGSSYEQYF
cdr3_nt: TGTGCCAGCAGCTCGGGCGGGAGTTCCTACGAGCAGTACTTC
d_call: TRBD2
j_call: TRBJ2-7
v_call: TRBV7-9
clone_size: .

cdr3_aa: CASSSGQVGNQPQHF
cdr3_nt: TGTGCCAGCAGCTCCGGACAGGTCGGCAATCAGCCCCAGCATTTT
d_call: TRBD1
j_call: TRBJ1-5
v_call: TRBV7-2
clone_size: .

cdr3_aa: CASSRLAYNEQFF
cdr3_nt: TGTGCCAGCAGCAGGTTAGCGTACAATGAGCAGTTCTTC
d_call: .
j_call: TRBJ2-1
v_call: TRBV28
clone_size: .

cdr3_aa: CASSSRMFPCLRTVTDTQYF
cdr3_nt: TGTGCCAGCAGTTCCCGTATGTTTCCGTGTCTAAGAACGGTTACAGATACGCAGTATTTT
d_call: .
j_call: TRBJ2-3
v_call: TRBV6-8
clone_size: .

cdr3_aa: CASSYRGGRNYGYTF
cdr3_nt: TGTGCCAGCAGTTATCGGGGGGGCCGTAACTATGGCTACACCTTC
d_call: .
j_call: TRBJ1-2
v_call: TRBV6-5
clone_size: .

cdr3_aa: CASSPGTGGSQPQHF
cdr3_nt: TGTGCCAGCAGCCCCGGGACAGGGGGCAGTCAGCCCCAGCATTTT
d_call: TRBD1
j_call: TRBJ1-5
v_call: TRBV5-5
clone_size: .

cdr3_aa: CAWSATVQETQYF
cdr3_nt: TGTGCCTGGAGTGCCACAGTTCAAGAGACCCAGTACTTC
d_call: .
j_call: TRBJ2-5
v_call: TRBV30
clone_size: .

cdr3_aa: CASSSSGGYQETQYF
cdr3_nt: TGTGCCAGCAGCTCCTCCGGGGGATACCAAGAGACCCAGTACTTC
d_call: .
j_call: TRBJ2-5
v_call: TRBV5-5
clone_size: .

cdr3_aa: CASSGSGIYNEQFF
cdr3_nt: TGTGCCAGCAGTGGTAGCGGGATTTACAATGAGCAGTTCTTC
d_call: TRBD2
j_call: TRBJ2-1
v_call: TRBV25-1
clone_size: .

cdr3_aa: CASSWTSGRTDTQYF
cdr3_nt: TGTGCCAGCAGTTGGACTAGCGGGAGAACAGATACGCAGTATTTT
d_call: TRBD2
j_call: TRBJ2-3
v_call: TRBV6-5
clone_size: .

cdr3_aa: CASSGGGTTNEKLFF
cdr3_nt: TGTGCCAGCTCGGGCGGGGGTACAACTAATGAAAAACTGTTTTTT
d_call: .
j_call: TRBJ1-4
v_call: TRBV5-6
clone_size: .

cdr3_aa: CASSVSSGSYEQYF
cdr3_nt: TGCGCCAGCTCGGTGTCTAGCGGGAGTTACGAGCAGTACTTC
d_call: TRBD2
j_call: TRBJ2-7
v_call: TRBV5-1
clone_size: .

cdr3_aa: CASSSGVVSGDHTEAFF
cdr3_nt: TGCGCCAGCAGCTCAGGGGTCGTCTCTGGGGATCACACTGAAGCTTTCTTT
d_call: .
j_call: TRBJ1-1
v_call: TRBV5-1
clone_size: .

cdr3_aa: CASSTPGGGYGYTF
cdr3_nt: TGTGCCAGCAGCACCCCAGGGGGCGGCTATGGCTACACCTTC
d_call: TRBD1
j_call: TRBJ1-2
v_call: TRBV9
clone_size: .

cdr3_aa: CASSSGQGSSGNTIYF
cdr3_nt: TGTGCCAGCAGCTCGGGACAGGGAAGCTCTGGAAACACCATATATTTT
d_call: TRBD1
j_call: TRBJ1-3
v_call: TRBV9
clone_size: .

cdr3_aa: CARSVTGGTEAFF
cdr3_nt: TGTGCCAGAAGCGTTACAGGGGGGACTGAAGCTTTCTTT
d_call: TRBD1
j_call: TRBJ1-1
v_call: TRBV5-3
clone_size: few

cdr3_aa: CASSLGDRVGQPQHF
cdr3_nt: TGTGCCAGCAGCTTGGGGGACAGGGTGGGGCAGCCCCAGCATTTT
d_call: TRBD1
j_call: TRBJ1-5
v_call: TRBV5-8
clone_size: .

cdr3_aa: CASSLTGTPRPGELFF
cdr3_nt: TGCGCCAGCAGCTTAACCGGGACTCCGAGGCCCGGGGAGCTGTTTTTT
d_call: .
j_call: TRBJ2-2
v_call: TRBV5-1
clone_size: .

cdr3_aa: CASSLACSGRACTYEQYF
cdr3_nt: TGTGCTAGCAGCTTAGCGTGTAGCGGGAGGGCCTGTACCTACGAGCAGTACTTC
d_call: TRBD2
j_call: TRBJ2-7
v_call: TRBV7-7
clone_size: .

cdr3_aa: CASSGGQEASYEQYF
cdr3_nt: TGTGCCAGTAGTGGCGGACAGGAGGCCTCCTACGAGCAGTACTTC
d_call: TRBD1
j_call: TRBJ2-7
v_call: TRBV19
clone_size: once

cdr3_aa: CSVERAGATYEQYF
cdr3_nt: TGCAGCGTTGAAAGAGCGGGAGCCACCTACGAGCAGTACTTC
d_call: TRBD2
j_call: TRBJ2-7
v_call: TRBV29-1
clone_size: .

cdr3_aa: CASRQYTEAFF
cdr3_nt: TGTGCCAGTAGACAGTACACTGAAGCTTTCTTT
d_call: .
j_call: TRBJ1-1
v_call: TRBV11-1
clone_size: .

cdr3_aa: CASSGQGPYEQYF
cdr3_nt: TGTGCCAGTAGTGGACAGGGGCCCTACGAGCAGTACTTC
d_call: TRBD1
j_call: TRBJ2-7
v_call: TRBV19
clone_size: .

cdr3_aa: CASSESGGGNSPLHF
cdr3_nt: TGTGCCAGCAGTGAAAGCGGGGGAGGTAATTCGCCCCTCCACTTT
d_call: .
j_call: TRBJ1-6
v_call: TRBV6-1
clone_size: .

cdr3_aa: CASRVDGVNEKLFF
cdr3_nt: TGTGCCAGCAGAGTCGACGGAGTTAATGAAAAACTGTTTTTT
d_call: .
j_call: TRBJ1-4
v_call: TRBV4-2
clone_size: .

cdr3_aa: CASSLRTSAYEQYF
cdr3_nt: TGTGCCAGCAGCCTTAGGACTAGCGCCTACGAGCAGTACTTC
d_call: TRBD2
j_call: TRBJ2-7
v_call: TRBV11-1
clone_size: once

cdr3_aa: CASSTVTYEQYF
cdr3_nt: TGTGCCAGCAGCACGGTGACCTACGAGCAGTACTTC
d_call: .
j_call: TRBJ2-7
v_call: TRBV28
clone_size: .

cdr3_aa: CASSQVFGGLAGPYNEQFF
cdr3_nt: TGCGCCAGCAGCCAAGTATTCGGGGGGCTAGCGGGCCCCTACAATGAGCAGTTCTTC
d_call: TRBD2
j_call: TRBJ2-1
v_call: TRBV4-1
clone_size: .

cdr3_aa: CSVETARGTEAFF
cdr3_nt: TGCAGCGTTGAAACCGCCAGGGGCACTGAAGCTTTCTTT
d_call: .
j_call: TRBJ1-1
v_call: TRBV29-1
clone_size: once

cdr3_aa: CASRSGRGCTGELFF
cdr3_nt: TGTGCAAGTCGCTCAGGGCGGGGGTGCACCGGGGAGCTGTTTTTT
d_call: .
j_call: TRBJ2-2
v_call: TRBV12-2
clone_size: .

cdr3_aa: CASSPINQETQYF
cdr3_nt: TGTGCCAGCAGCCCAATCAACCAAGAGACCCAGTACTTC
d_call: .
j_call: TRBJ2-5
v_call: TRBV7-6
clone_size: .

cdr3_aa: CASSLGPSGTGELFF
cdr3_nt: TGTGCCAGCAGCTTAGGTCCTAGCGGCACCGGGGAGCTGTTTTTT
d_call: TRBD2
j_call: TRBJ2-2
v_call: TRBV7-9
clone_size: few

cdr3_aa: CASSPTGNTIYF
cdr3_nt: TGTGCCAGTAGCCCGACAGGAAACACCATATATTTT
d_call: .
j_call: TRBJ1-3
v_call: TRBV19
clone_size: .

cdr3_aa: CAISVETGSNQPQHF
cdr3_nt: TGTGCCATCAGTGTTGAAACAGGGAGTAATCAGCCCCAGCATTTT
d_call: .
j_call: TRBJ1-5
v_call: TRBV10-3
clone_size: .

cdr3_aa: CASSTADTQYF
cdr3_nt: TGTGCCAGTAGTACAGCAGATACGCAGTATTTT
d_call: .
j_call: TRBJ2-3
v_call: TRBV19
clone_size: once

cdr3_aa: CASSFGGAKFETQYF
cdr3_nt: TGTGCCAGCAGTTTCGGTGGGGCCAAGTTTGAGACCCAGTACTTC
d_call: .
j_call: TRBJ2-5
v_call: TRBV7-6
clone_size: .

cdr3_aa: CASSQGQGSNQPQHF
cdr3_nt: TGTGCCAGCTCACAAGGACAGGGAAGCAATCAGCCCCAGCATTTT
d_call: TRBD1
j_call: TRBJ1-5
v_call: TRBV18
clone_size: .

cdr3_aa: CASRSHGGGSYEQYF
cdr3_nt: TGTGCCAGCAGGTCCCACGGGGGGGGGTCCTACGAGCAGTACTTC
d_call: TRBD2
j_call: TRBJ2-7
v_call: TRBV6-1
clone_size: few

cdr3_aa: CASSAPGLAGTYEQYF
cdr3_nt: TGTGCCAGCAGCGCACCCGGACTAGCGGGGACCTACGAGCAGTACTTC
d_call: TRBD2
j_call: TRBJ2-7
v_call: TRBV7-9
clone_size: .

cdr3_aa: CASSPGMGTQYF
cdr3_nt: TGTGCCAGCAGTCCAGGGATGGGTACGCAGTATTTT
d_call: .
j_call: TRBJ2-3
v_call: TRBV2
clone_size: .

cdr3_aa: CASKAEGRDGELFF
cdr3_nt: TGTGCTAGCAAGGCCGAGGGCCGTGACGGGGAGCTGTTTTTT
d_call: .
j_call: TRBJ2-2
v_call: TRBV7-7
clone_size: .

cdr3_aa: CASSVAYGGYTF
cdr3_nt: TGTGCCAGCAGCGTTGCCTACGGGGGCTACACCTTC
d_call: .
j_call: TRBJ1-2
v_call: TRBV9
clone_size: .

cdr3_aa: CASSLDHRGAYEQYF
cdr3_nt: TGTGCCAGCAGCTTAGATCATCGGGGAGCCTACGAGCAGTACTTC
d_call: .
j_call: TRBJ2-7
v_call: TRBV11-2
clone_size: .

cdr3_aa: CASGVGSANTGELFF
cdr3_nt: TGTGCCAGCGGGGTCGGTAGCGCGAACACCGGGGAGCTGTTTTTT
d_call: .
j_call: TRBJ2-2
v_call: TRBV6-5
clone_size: .

cdr3_aa: CASSKLPERDGYTF
cdr3_nt: TGTGCCAGTAGTAAATTGCCAGAACGTGATGGCTACACCTTC
d_call: .
j_call: TRBJ1-2
v_call: TRBV19
clone_size: once

cdr3_aa: CASSVGGASDALEQYF
cdr3_nt: TGTGCCAGCAGCGTAGGTGGGGCTAGCGATGCTCTCGAGCAGTACTTC
d_call: .
j_call: TRBJ2-7
v_call: TRBV9
clone_size: .